This T cell receptor (beta chain) was obtained from a study of cytomegalovirus exposure and HLA in healthy donors. This table comes from immunoSEQ multiplex PCR, and its TCRdb copy is limited to in-frame clones, with some not included. The table lists more than 100,000 clones, almost 90% of them singletons. Germline V gene sequence: CDR1 SGHAT, CDR2 FQNNGV. Trimming shortened V by 5 bases and J by 3 bases, and 13 bases separated the two germline ends. This CDR3 is 15 amino acids long. The rearrangement links TRBV11-2 to TRBJ2-2, with D possibly being TRBD2 (5 bases). The clonotype comes from a man in his thirties or forties in good health and CMV-seronegative. Sequencing input: PBMCs. CDR3 residues: CASSLSETYTGELFF. In DNA form, the CDR3 reads TGTGCCAGCAGCCTTAGCGAAACCTACACCGGGGAGCTGTTTTTT.